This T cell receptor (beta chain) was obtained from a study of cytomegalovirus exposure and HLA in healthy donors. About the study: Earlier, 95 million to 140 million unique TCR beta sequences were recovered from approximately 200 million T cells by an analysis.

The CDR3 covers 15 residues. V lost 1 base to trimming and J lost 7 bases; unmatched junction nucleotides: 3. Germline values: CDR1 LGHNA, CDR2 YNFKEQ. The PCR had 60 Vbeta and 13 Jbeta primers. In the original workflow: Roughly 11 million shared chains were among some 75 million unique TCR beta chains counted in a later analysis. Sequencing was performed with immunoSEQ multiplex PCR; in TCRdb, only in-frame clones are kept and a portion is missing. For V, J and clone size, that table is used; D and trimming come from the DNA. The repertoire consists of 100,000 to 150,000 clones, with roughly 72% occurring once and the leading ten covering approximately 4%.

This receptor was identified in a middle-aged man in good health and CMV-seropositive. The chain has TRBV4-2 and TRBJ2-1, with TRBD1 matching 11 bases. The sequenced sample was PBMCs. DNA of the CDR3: TGTGCCAGCAGCCAAGGGGGGACAGGGGGGAATGAGCAGTTCTTC. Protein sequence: CASSQGGTGGNEQFF.